Below are 13 T cell receptor beta chains sequenced from a single sample in a study of T cell responses to AZD1222 COVID-19 vaccine. Measured with immunoSEQ multiplex PCR; TCRdb has only the in-frame clones, and not every one. This sample has approximately 76,000 clones, with about 87% found just once. Here the sequenced sample was peripheral blood, taken on day 0 of AZD1222 vaccination. The receptors originated from an adult in good health.

This chain links TRBV7-6 with TRBJ1-2; D may be TRBD1 (6 bases). CDR1 is SGHVS and CDR2 is FNYEAQ in the germline V gene. V lost 6 bases, J lost 6 bases, and 14 bases lay in between. The CDR3 runs to 13 residues. Written as DNA, the CDR3 is TGTGCCAGCAGTCCCCGAGGGGGGGATGGCTACACCTTC. Translation: CASSPRGGDGYTF.

V usage is TRBV11-3 and J usage is TRBJ1-4; D gene ambiguous. Deletions cut 4 bases from V and 0 bases from J, with 12 bases between. CDR1 is SGHNT and CDR2 is YENEEA in the germline V gene. The CDR3 is made up of 16 amino acids. The CDR3 DNA reads TGTGCCAGCAGCTACTTTGCCCTGCCAACTAATGAAAAACTGTTTTTT. Its translation: CASSYFALPTNEKLFF.

For the CDR3, the DNA is TGTGCCAGCAGTTTATTTCCAGGGGGCCTCACTGAAGCTTTCTTT. The encoded protein is CASSLFPGGLTEAFF. The chain is built from TRBV28 and TRBJ1-1; 8 bases line up with TRBD1. The CDR3 is 15 residues long. Germline V CDR1 and CDR2: MDHEN, SYDVKM. V gave up 1 base and J gave up 4 bases; unmatched junction bases: 5. Together with reference TRBV28 and TRBJ1-1, the CDR3 gives the full variable domain: DVKVTQSSRYLVKRTGEKVFLECVQDMDHENMFWYRQDPGLGLRLIYFSYDVKMKEKGDIPEGYSVSREKKERFSLILESASTNQTSMYLCASSLFPGGLTEAFFGQGTRLTVV.

The V call is TRBV5-4, the J call TRBJ2-7, with D uncertain. With 4 bases removed from V and 3 bases from J, the gap between germline ends came to 17 bases. This CDR3 is built from 15 residues. Germline CDR1 SGHNT, CDR2 YYREEE (reference sequence). CDR3 amino acids: CASSLRGGSYYEQYF. CDR3 bases: TGTGCCAGCAGCCTCCGTGGTGGCTCCTACTACGAGCAGTACTTC.

The genes are TRBV7-3 and TRBJ2-1; 9 bases map to TRBD2. The length of the CDR3 is 14 residues. Per germline, CDR1 SGHTA and CDR2 FQGTGA. V shed 4 bases and J 9 bases; nucleotides not matched to a gene: 7. CDR3 residues: CASSSSLSGGEQFF. Here the CDR3 DNA reads TGTGCCAGCAGCTCTAGCCTTAGCGGGGGTGAGCAGTTCTTC.

The chain is built from TRBV11-2 and TRBJ2-1; perhaps TRBD1 as D (6 bases). Germline-derived CDR1 and CDR2 are SGHAT and FQNNGV. The CDR3 covers 15 residues. V lost 2 bases to trimming and J lost 6 bases, with 14 bases between them. The CDR3 DNA sequence: TGTGCCAGCAGCTTAATGTCAGGGGTTCCCAATGAGCAGTTCTTC. This encodes CASSLMSGVPNEQFF.

CDR3 sequence (DNA): TGTGCCAGCAGATCAGCCGGGACAGCCGGCGAGCAGTACTTC. This gives the protein CASRSAGTAGEQYF. V gene TRBV7-9 combines with J gene TRBJ2-7; 7 nucleotides line up with TRBD1. The CDR3 runs to 14 residues. Trimming took 6 bases from V and 6 from J; bases not matched to a gene: 11. The germline V gene has CDR1 SEHNR and CDR2 FQNEAQ (reference sequence). The complete variable domain, with remaining parts taken from reference TRBV7-9 and TRBJ2-7, reads DTGVSQNPRHKITKRGQNVTFRCDPISEHNRLYWYRQTLGQGPEFLTYFQNEAQLEKSRLLSDRFSAERPKGSFSTLEIQRTEQGDSAMYLCASRSAGTAGEQYFGPGTRLTVT.

This sequence joins TRBV9 and TRBJ2-1; 15 bases are shared with TRBD2. Germline-derived CDR1 and CDR2 are SGDLS and YYNGEE. The CDR3 extends over 20 amino acids. J gave up 0 bases and V 4 bases, and 11 bases lay outside the gene matches. The CDR3: CASSTYMGLAGGNSYNEQFF. The CDR3 region has the DNA TGTGCCAGCAGCACGTACATGGGACTAGCGGGGGGTAACTCCTACAATGAGCAGTTCTTC. The full variable domain, with the rest looked up from reference TRBV9 and TRBJ2-1, is DSGVTQTPKHLITATGQRVTLRCSPRSGDLSVYWYQQSLDQGLQFLIQYYNGEERAKGNILERFSAQQFPDLHSELNLSSLELGDSALYFCASSTYMGLAGGNSYNEQFFGPGTRLTVL.

The chain has TRBV24-1 and TRBJ2-7, with D possibly called TRBD1 or TRBD2 (5 bases each). Germline-derived CDR1 and CDR2 are KGHDR and SFDVKD. The CDR3 runs to 13 residues. V lost 12 bases and J lost 1, with 15 bases in between. This CDR3 is CAPGTGTSYEQYF. As DNA, the CDR3 is TGTGCCCCGGGGACGGGAACATCCTACGAGCAGTACTTC.

This clone was seen just once. The chain carries TRBV3-1 (or the pseudogene TRBV3-2) and TRBJ2-1, with D possibly matching TRBD2 (5 bases). The CDR3 is made up of 17 amino acids. CDR1 is LGHDT, CDR2 YNNKEL, per germline (reference sequence). Trimming took 4 bases from V and 4 from J, leaving 20 bases between them. CDR3 DNA: TGTGCCAGCAGCCGCCGGGGTGGGAGCGGAGCTTACAATGAGCAGTTCTTC. This sequence encodes CASSRRGGSGAYNEQFF.

The chain is built from TRBV28 and TRBJ2-7; 12 positions agree with TRBD2. The CDR3 has 15 amino acids. After removal of 1 base from V and 2 bases from J, the junction contained 0 bases not matched to a gene. Germline values: CDR1 MDHEN, CDR2 SYDVKM. The DNA of the CDR3 is TGTGCCAGCAGTTTATCTAGCGGGAGGGCCTACGAGCAGTACTTC. It yields the protein CASSLSSGRAYEQYF.

The chain recombines TRBV30 with TRBJ1-2; D perhaps matches TRBD1 (5 bases). Germline values: CDR1 GTSNPN, CDR2 SVGIG (reference sequence). The CDR3 is 14 residues long. The V end was cut by 3 bases, the J end by 8 bases, with 19 bases between. CDR3 sequence reads: CAWRMGLPYVGYTF. The CDR3 DNA reads TGTGCCTGGAGGATGGGACTGCCGTATGTAGGCTACACCTTC. The full variable domain, in which reference TRBV30 and TRBJ1-2 provide the parts outside the CDR3, is SQTIHQWPATLVQPVGSPLSLECTVEGTSNPNLYWYRQAAGRGLQLLFYSVGIGQISSEVPQNLSASRPQDRQFILSSKKLLLSDSGFYLCAWRMGLPYVGYTFGSGTRLTVV.

This chain connects TRBV27 to TRBJ2-7, with 7 bases that match TRBD1. V was clipped by 6 bases and J by 4 bases; unmatched bases: 12. The CDR3 extends over 15 amino acids. Germline loops: CDR1 MNHEY, CDR2 SMNVEV (reference sequence). The CDR3 DNA reads TGTGCCAGCAGCGGACAGGTCGGTGGCCTGTACGAGCAGTACTTC. The encoded protein is CASSGQVGGLYEQYF.